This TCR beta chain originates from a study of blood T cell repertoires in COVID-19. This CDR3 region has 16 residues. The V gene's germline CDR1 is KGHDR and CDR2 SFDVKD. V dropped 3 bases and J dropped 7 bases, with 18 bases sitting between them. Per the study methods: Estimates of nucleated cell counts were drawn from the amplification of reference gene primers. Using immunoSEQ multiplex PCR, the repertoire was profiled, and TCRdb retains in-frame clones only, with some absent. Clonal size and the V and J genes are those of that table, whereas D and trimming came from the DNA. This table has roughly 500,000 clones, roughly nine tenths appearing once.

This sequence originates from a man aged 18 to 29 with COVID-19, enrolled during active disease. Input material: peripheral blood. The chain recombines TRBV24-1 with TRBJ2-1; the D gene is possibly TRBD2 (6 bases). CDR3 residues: CATSDPSGLARNEQFF. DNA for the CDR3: TGTGCCACCAGTGATCCCTCGGGGCTAGCGAGGAATGAGCAGTTCTTC.